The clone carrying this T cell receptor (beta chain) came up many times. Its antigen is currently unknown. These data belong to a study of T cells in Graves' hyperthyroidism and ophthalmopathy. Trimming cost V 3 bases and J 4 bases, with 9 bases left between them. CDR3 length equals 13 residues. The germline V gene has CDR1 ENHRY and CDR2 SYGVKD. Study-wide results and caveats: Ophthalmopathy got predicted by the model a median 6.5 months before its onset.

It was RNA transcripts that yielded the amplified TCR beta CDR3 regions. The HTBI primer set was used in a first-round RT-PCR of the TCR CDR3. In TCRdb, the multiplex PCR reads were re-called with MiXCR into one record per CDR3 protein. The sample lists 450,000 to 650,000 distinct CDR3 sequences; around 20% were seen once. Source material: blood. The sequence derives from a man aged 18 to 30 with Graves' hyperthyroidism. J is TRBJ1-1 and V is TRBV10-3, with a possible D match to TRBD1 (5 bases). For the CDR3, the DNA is TGTGCCATCAGTGACTGGGGGAGCACTGAAGCTTTCTTT. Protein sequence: CAISDWGSTEAFF.